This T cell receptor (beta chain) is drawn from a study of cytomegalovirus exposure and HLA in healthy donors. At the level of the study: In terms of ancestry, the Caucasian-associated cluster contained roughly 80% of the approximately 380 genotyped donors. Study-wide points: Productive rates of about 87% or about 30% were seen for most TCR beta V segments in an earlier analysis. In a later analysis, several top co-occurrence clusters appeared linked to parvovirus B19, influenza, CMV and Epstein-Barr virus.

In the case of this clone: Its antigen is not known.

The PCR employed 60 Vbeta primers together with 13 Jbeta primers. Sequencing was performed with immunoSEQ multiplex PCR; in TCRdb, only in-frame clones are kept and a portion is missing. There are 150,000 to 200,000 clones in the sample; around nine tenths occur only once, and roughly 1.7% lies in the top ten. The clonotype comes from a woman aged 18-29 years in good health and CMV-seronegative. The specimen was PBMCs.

The CDR3: CASTGWGLSYEQYF. The CDR3 DNA reads as TGTGCCAGCACCGGCTGGGGGCTGTCCTACGAGCAGTACTTC. This sequence joins TRBV5-6 and TRBJ2-7, with D possibly TRBD1 on 6 matching bases. From germline, CDR1 is SGHDT and CDR2 YYEEEE. This CDR3 contains 14 residues. Trimming removed 6 bases from V and 1 base from J, with 14 bases in between.